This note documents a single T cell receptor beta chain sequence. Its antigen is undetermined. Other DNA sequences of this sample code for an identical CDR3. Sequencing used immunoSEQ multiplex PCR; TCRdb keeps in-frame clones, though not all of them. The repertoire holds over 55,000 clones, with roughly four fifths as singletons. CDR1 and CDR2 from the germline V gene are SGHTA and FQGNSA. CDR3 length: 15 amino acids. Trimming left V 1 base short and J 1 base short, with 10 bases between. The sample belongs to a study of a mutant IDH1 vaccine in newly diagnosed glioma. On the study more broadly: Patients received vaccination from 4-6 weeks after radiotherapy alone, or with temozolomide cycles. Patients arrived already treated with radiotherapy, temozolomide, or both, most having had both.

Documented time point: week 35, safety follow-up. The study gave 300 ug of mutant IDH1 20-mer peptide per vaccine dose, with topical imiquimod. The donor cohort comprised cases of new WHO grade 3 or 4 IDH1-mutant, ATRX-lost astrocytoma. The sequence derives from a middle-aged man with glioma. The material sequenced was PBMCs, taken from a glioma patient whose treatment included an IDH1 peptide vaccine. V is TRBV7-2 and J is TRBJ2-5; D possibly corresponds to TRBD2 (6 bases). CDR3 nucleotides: TGTGCCAGCAGCTTAGGCCTAGCGATCCAAGAGACCCAGTACTTC. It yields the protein CASSLGLAIQETQYF.